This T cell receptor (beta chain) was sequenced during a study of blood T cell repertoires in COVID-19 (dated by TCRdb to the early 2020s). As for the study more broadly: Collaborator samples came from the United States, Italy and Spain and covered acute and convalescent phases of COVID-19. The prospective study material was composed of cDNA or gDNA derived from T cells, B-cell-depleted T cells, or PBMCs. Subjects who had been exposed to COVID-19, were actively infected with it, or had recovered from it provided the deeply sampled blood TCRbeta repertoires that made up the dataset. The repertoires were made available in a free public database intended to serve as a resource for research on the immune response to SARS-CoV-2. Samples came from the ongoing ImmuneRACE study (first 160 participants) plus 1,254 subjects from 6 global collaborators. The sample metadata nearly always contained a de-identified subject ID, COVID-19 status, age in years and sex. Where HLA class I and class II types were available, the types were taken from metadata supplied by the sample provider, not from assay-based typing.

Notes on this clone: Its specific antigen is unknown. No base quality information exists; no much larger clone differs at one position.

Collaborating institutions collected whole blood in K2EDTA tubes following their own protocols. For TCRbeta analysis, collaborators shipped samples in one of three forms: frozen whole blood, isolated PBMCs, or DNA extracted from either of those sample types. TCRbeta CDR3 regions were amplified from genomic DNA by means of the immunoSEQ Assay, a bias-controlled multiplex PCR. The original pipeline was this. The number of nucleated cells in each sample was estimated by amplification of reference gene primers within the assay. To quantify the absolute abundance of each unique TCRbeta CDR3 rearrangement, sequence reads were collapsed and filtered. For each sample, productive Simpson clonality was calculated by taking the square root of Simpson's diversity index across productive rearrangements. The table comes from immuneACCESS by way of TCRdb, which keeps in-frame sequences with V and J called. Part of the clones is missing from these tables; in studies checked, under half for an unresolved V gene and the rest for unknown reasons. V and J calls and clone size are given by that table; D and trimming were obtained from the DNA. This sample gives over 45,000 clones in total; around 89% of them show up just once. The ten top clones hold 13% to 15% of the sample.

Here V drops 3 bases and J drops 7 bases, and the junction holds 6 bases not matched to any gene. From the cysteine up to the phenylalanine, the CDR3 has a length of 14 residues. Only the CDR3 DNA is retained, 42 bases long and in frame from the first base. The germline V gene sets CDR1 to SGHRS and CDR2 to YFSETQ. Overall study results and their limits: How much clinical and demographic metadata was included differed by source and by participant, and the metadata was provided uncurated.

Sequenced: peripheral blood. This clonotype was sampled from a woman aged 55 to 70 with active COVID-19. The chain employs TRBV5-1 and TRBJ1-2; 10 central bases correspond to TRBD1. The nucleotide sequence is TGCGCCAGCAGCTACGACAGGGGGCGGTCTGGCTACACCTTC. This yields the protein CASSYDRGRSGYTF.